These 28 T cell receptor beta chains were all obtained from the same sample, sequenced in a study of beta chain features in type 1 diabetes. Isolated RNA was reverse transcribed in full, so expressed TCRB transcripts were sequenced. Measured with immunoSEQ multiplex PCR; TCRdb has only the in-frame clones, and not every one. The table has 600,000 to 650,000 clones, about a sixth seen once. Sequences were obtained from naive CD4+ T cells from blood. These TCRs come from a man aged 18 to 30 in good health.

The chain uses TRBV9 and TRBJ2-1, with 8 positions matching TRBD2. Germline V gene data show CDR1 as SGDLS and CDR2 as YYNGEE. V was pared by 2 bases and J by 12 bases, with 10 bases of the junction left unmatched. The CDR3 consists of 14 residues. CDR3 sequence: CASSVSGSGKGQFF. As DNA, the CDR3 is TGTGCCAGCAGCGTTTCCGGTAGCGGGAAGGGGCAGTTCTTC.

The chain has TRBV15 and TRBJ2-1; tentatively, D is TRBD1 or TRBD2 (5 bases each). CDR3 length: 17 amino acids. The germline gives CDR1 LNHNV, CDR2 YYDKDF (reference sequence). Deletions cut 0 bases from V and 0 bases from J, with 12 bases between. The CDR3 loop is CATSRERGPSSYNEQFF. DNA of the CDR3: TGTGCCACCAGCAGAGAAAGGGGACCAAGCTCCTACAATGAGCAGTTCTTC. Variable domain in full (rest from reference TRBV15 and TRBJ2-1): DAMVIQNPRYQVTQFGKPVTLSCSQTLNHNVMYWYQQKSSQAPKLLFHYYDKDFNNEADTPDNFQSRRPNTSFCFLDIRSPGLGDTAMYLCATSRERGPSSYNEQFFGPGTRLTVL.

The rearrangement uses TRBV5-1 and TRBJ2-1; TRBD2 agrees at 15 bases. Germline-derived CDR1 and CDR2 are SGHRS and YFSETQ. The length of the CDR3 is 16 residues. Trimming took 4 bases from V and 8 from J; bases not matched to a gene: 7. The DNA for the CDR3 is TGCGCCAGCAGCCAAGGACTAGCGGGAGGGGGTGATGAGCAGTTCTTC. Translating gives CASSQGLAGGGDEQFF.

This clone occurred a few times. The chain is built from TRBV5-1 and TRBJ1-3; D might be TRBD1 (6 bases). The V end lost 5 bases, the J end lost 1 base, and 16 bases lay between the germline ends. Germline-derived CDR1 and CDR2 are SGHRS and YFSETQ. The CDR3 is 16 residues long. This CDR3 is CASSRTGGQSGNTIYF. The CDR3 DNA is TGCGCCAGCAGTCGAACGGGGGGCCAGTCTGGAAACACCATATATTTT. The variable domain in full, with the rest retrieved from reference TRBV5-1 and TRBJ1-3, is KAGVTQTPRYLIKTRGQQVTLSCSPISGHRSVSWYQQTPGQGLQFLFEYFSETQRNKGNFPGRFSGRQFSNSRSEMNVSTLELGDSALYLCASSRTGGQSGNTIYFGEGSWLTVV.

This clone turned up a few times. V is TRBV6-6 and J is TRBJ1-2, with TRBD1 identical over 9 bases. V trimming: 6 bases; J trimming: 7 bases; junction bases outside the gene matches: 9. The CDR3 sequence is 14 residues long. Germline CDR1 and CDR2: MNHNY and SVGAGI (reference sequence). DNA for the CDR3: TGTGCCAGCAGCATAGGGGGACAGGGCACTGGCTACACCTTC. It encodes CASSIGGQGTGYTF.

A few counts support this clone. J is TRBJ1-5 and V is TRBV30, with a weak D call TRBD1 (5 bases). This CDR3 has 14 amino acids. V lost 5 bases, J lost 4 bases, and 15 bases lay in between. Per germline, CDR1 GTSNPN and CDR2 SVGIG (reference sequence). The CDR3 reads CAWGPGQGNQPQHF. The CDR3, as DNA: TGTGCCTGGGGTCCGGGGCAGGGAAATCAGCCCCAGCATTTT.

This clone was found a few times. As DNA, the CDR3 is TGTGCCAGCAGTCAGCTAGCGGTAAGCTCCTACGAGCAGTACTTC. Protein sequence: CASSQLAVSSYEQYF. The rearrangement joins TRBV28 to TRBJ2-7; 7 bases line up with TRBD2. The V gene end was trimmed by 5 bases and the J gene end by 0 bases; junction bases not matched to a gene: 7. The germline V gene has CDR1 MDHEN and CDR2 SYDVKM. CDR3 length equals 15 residues.

The V and J genes are TRBV2 and TRBJ1-5; D not certain. Trimming cost V 3 bases and J 0 bases, with 3 bases left between them. The CDR3 is 13 residues long. Germline loops: CDR1 SNHLY, CDR2 FYNNEI. The CDR3 DNA sequence: TGTGCCAGCAGTGACAGTAGCAATCAGCCCCAGCATTTT. Translated: CASSDSSNQPQHF.

This clone has more than one count but fewer than ten. J is TRBJ2-1 and V is TRBV5-4; no clear D gene. CDR1 is SGHNT, CDR2 YYREEE, per germline (reference sequence). This CDR3 spans 15 amino acids. The V and J ends lost 0 bases and 7 bases respectively, with 14 bases between them. CDR3 coding DNA: TGTGCCAGCAGCTTGGACCGGGCCCCCCGGAATGAGCAGTTCTTC. Translated, it gives CASSLDRAPRNEQFF.

The J gene is TRBJ2-1, the V gene TRBV7-3; possible D gene TRBD1, 6 bases. V gave up 6 bases and J gave up 9 bases, with 18 bases separating them. The CDR3 spans 14 residues. Germline CDR1 is SGHTA and CDR2 is FQGTGA. CDR3 sequence: CASSVTGPPGEQFF. The DNA of the CDR3 is TGTGCCAGCAGTGTAACAGGGCCCCCCGGTGAGCAGTTCTTC.

This chain uses TRBV5-4 with TRBJ2-2, with D uncertain. With 0 bases removed from V and 2 bases from J, the gap between germline ends came to 14 bases. This CDR3 has 17 amino acids. Germline loops: CDR1 SGHNT, CDR2 YYREEE (reference sequence). Here the CDR3 reads CASSLASKGYNTGELFF. CDR3 nucleotide sequence: TGTGCCAGCAGCTTGGCGTCTAAGGGATACAACACCGGGGAGCTGTTTTTT. Full variable domain (missing parts from reference TRBV5-4 and TRBJ2-2): ETGVTQSPTHLIKTRGQQVTLRCSSQSGHNTVSWYQQALGQGPQFIFQYYREEENGRGNFPPRFSGLQFPNYSSELNVNALELDDSALYLCASSLASKGYNTGELFFGEGSRLTVL.

The V gene is TRBV7-2, the J gene TRBJ2-7; the D gene is possibly TRBD1 (6 bases). The CDR3 has 15 amino acids. CDR1 is SGHTA and CDR2 is FQGNSA in the germline V gene. V was trimmed by 4 bases and J by 5 bases, leaving 18 bases between them. CDR3 nucleotides: TGTGCCAGCAGCTCAAGATATTCGGACAGAGACGAGCAGTACTTC. Amino acids: CASSSRYSDRDEQYF.

The genes are TRBV7-9 and TRBJ2-1; 7 bases line up with TRBD1. The germline V gene encodes CDR1 SEHNR and CDR2 FQNEAQ (reference sequence). With 1 base clipped from V and 5 bases from J, the junction kept 5 bases outside the gene matches. This CDR3 is 15 amino acids long. The CDR3 loop reads CASSLVGTADNEQFF. As DNA, the CDR3 is TGTGCCAGCAGCTTAGTGGGGACAGCCGACAATGAGCAGTTCTTC. Combining the CDR3 with reference TRBV7-9 and TRBJ2-1 gives the whole variable domain DTGVSQNPRHKITKRGQNVTFRCDPISEHNRLYWYRQTLGQGPEFLTYFQNEAQLEKSRLLSDRFSAERPKGSFSTLEIQRTEQGDSAMYLCASSLVGTADNEQFFGPGTRLTVL.

V is TRBV7-2 and J is TRBJ2-7; D assignment may be TRBD1 or TRBD2 (5 bases each). The V gene lost 1 base and the J gene lost 0 bases, with 19 bases spanning the gap. The CDR3 is 18 residues long. Germline lookup yields CDR1 SGHTA and CDR2 FQGNSA. The CDR3 sequence: CASSLVGELAGGSYEQYF. Here the CDR3 DNA reads TGTGCCAGCAGCTTAGTAGGGGAGTTGGCGGGTGGCTCCTACGAGCAGTACTTC.

The chain employs TRBV2 and TRBJ2-5, with 11 bases identical to TRBD2. Germline V gives CDR1 SNHLY, CDR2 FYNNEI. The ends lost 6 bases at V and 9 bases at J; junction bases unmatched: 9. CDR3 length: 14 residues. CDR3 in DNA: TGTGCCAGCAGGCTAGCGGGGGGTAAGATGGCCCAGTACTTC. Residues: CASRLAGGKMAQYF.

For the CDR3, the DNA is TGTGCCAGCAGACGGGGACAGGGGGCATACACAGATACGCAGTATTTT. It codes for CASRRGQGAYTDTQYF. The chain links TRBV11-2 to TRBJ2-3; 12 bases are a match to TRBD1. Germline CDR1 and CDR2: SGHAT and FQNNGV. CDR3 length: 16 amino acids. With 6 bases clipped from V and 2 bases from J, the junction kept 6 bases outside the gene matches.

This clone has more than one count but fewer than ten. This chain joins TRBV6-5 and TRBJ2-1; TRBD2 matches at 9 bases. The length of the CDR3 is 15 residues. Germline loops: CDR1 MNHEY, CDR2 SVGAGI. V gave up 6 bases and J gave up 5 bases; unmatched junction bases: 8. CDR3 sequence reads: CASSPTSGPNNEQFF. In DNA form, the CDR3 reads TGTGCCAGCAGCCCAACTAGCGGGCCTAACAATGAGCAGTTCTTC.

This chain links TRBV27 with TRBJ1-1, with D possibly matching TRBD1 (6 bases). Germline loops: CDR1 MNHEY, CDR2 SMNVEV (reference sequence). The CDR3 is 15 amino acids. The ends were cut back, 1 base at V and 2 bases at J, with 11 bases in the middle. This CDR3 is CASSLWAGANTEAFF. The CDR3 DNA reads TGTGCCAGCAGTTTATGGGCGGGGGCTAACACTGAAGCTTTCTTT.

The chain uses TRBV30 and TRBJ2-1; D possibly uses TRBD1 or TRBD2 (5 bases each). The CDR3 sequence is 14 residues long. The V and J ends lost 2 bases and 5 bases respectively, with 13 bases between them. Germline V gene lookup returns CDR1 GTSNPN and CDR2 SVGIG (reference sequence). Here the CDR3 DNA reads TGTGCCTGGAGTCCCGGGACCGGTAACAATGAGCAGTTCTTC. As protein: CAWSPGTGNNEQFF.

Only a few counts were recorded for this clone. The genes are TRBV20-1 and TRBJ2-6; no firm D call. Germline V lookup: CDR1 DFQATT, CDR2 SNEGSKA (reference sequence). The germline V and J ends were trimmed by 5 bases and 1 base, with 0 bases remaining between them. The CDR3 runs to 11 residues. The CDR3 sequence: CSASGANVLTF. In nucleotides, the CDR3 is TGCAGTGCTTCTGGGGCCAACGTCCTGACTTTC.

This clone was counted a few times. The genes are TRBV7-2 and TRBJ1-1, with 8 bases lining up with TRBD1. The CDR3 is 15 amino acids. CDR1 and CDR2 from the germline V gene are SGHTA and FQGNSA. J lost 4 bases, V lost 2 bases, and 6 bases had no gene match. The CDR3 region is CASSLYQGASTEAFF. The CDR3 DNA sequence: TGTGCCAGCAGCTTATACCAGGGGGCGAGCACTGAAGCTTTCTTT.

Only a few counts were recorded for this clone. V is TRBV7-2 and J is TRBJ1-2; possibly TRBD1 for D (6 bases). Trimming took 5 bases from V and 4 from J, leaving 14 bases between them. The CDR3 is made up of 14 amino acids. Germline V CDR1 and CDR2: SGHTA, FQGNSA. In DNA form, the CDR3 reads TGTGCCAGCAGCCAGGGGTCGGTTGGCTATGGCTACACCTTC. Translation: CASSQGSVGYGYTF.

The V gene is TRBV29-1, the J gene TRBJ2-1; unclear D gene. CDR1 and CDR2 from the germline V gene are SQVTM and ANQGSEA. CDR3 length: 11 residues. V was cut by 6 bases and J by 4 bases, with 7 bases left in between. As DNA, the CDR3 is TGCAGCGTAGGACGGTACAATGAGCAGTTCTTC. Its translation is CSVGRYNEQFF.

The table lists this clone with a few counts. This sequence joins TRBV18 and TRBJ1-2, with D hard to call. Germline assignment: CDR1 KGHSH and CDR2 LQKENI. This CDR3 comprises 13 residues. V shed 6 bases and J shed 0 bases, with 8 bases lying between them. In DNA form, the CDR3 reads TGTGCCAGCTCCCTAGAACCTAACTATGGCTACACCTTC. Its protein product is CASSLEPNYGYTF.

A few counts support this clone. The sample carries other DNA sequences with the same CDR3. CDR3 sequence (DNA): TGTGCCAGCTCACCACGGGACACTGAAGCTTTCTTT. It is translated as CASSPRDTEAFF. The genes are TRBV18 and TRBJ1-1; D is unresolved. The germline V gene has CDR1 KGHSH and CDR2 LQKENI. V was cut by 1 base and J by 3 bases, with 3 bases left in between. The CDR3 has 12 residues.

This clone was counted a few times. CDR3 DNA: TGTGCCGGATGGACCCCTAGCGGGAGTGCGGAGGAGACCCAGTACTTC. The encoded protein is CAGWTPSGSAEETQYF. The V gene is TRBV21-1, the J gene TRBJ2-5; TRBD2 reflects the table's D call only, with no check against the DNA. TRBV21-1 is a pseudogene. This CDR3 spans 16 amino acids.

A remark on this clone: This specimen includes other DNA sequences encoding the same CDR3. The rearrangement uses TRBV7-2 and TRBJ2-5; 8 nucleotides match TRBD1. Germline V gives CDR1 SGHTA, CDR2 FQGNSA. Germline trimming cut 3 bases from V and 5 bases from J; bases unmatched to any gene: 8. The length of the CDR3 is 15 residues. CDR3 protein: CASSLGRGRGETQYF. The CDR3 bases are TGTGCCAGCAGCTTGGGCAGGGGGCGCGGGGAGACCCAGTACTTC.

V usage is TRBV5-1 and J usage is TRBJ2-7, with a possible D match to TRBD1 (5 bases). Deletions cut 5 bases from V and 1 base from J, with 13 bases between. This CDR3 is 14 amino acids long. Germline loops: CDR1 SGHRS, CDR2 YFSETQ. The CDR3 DNA reads TGCGCCAGCAGACCTCTTGGGGCGTCCTACGAGCAGTACTTC. It encodes CASRPLGASYEQYF.